The 4 T cell receptor beta chains below all came from one sample that was sequenced in a study of cytomegalovirus exposure and HLA in healthy donors. Researchers ran the PCR with 60 Vbeta and 13 Jbeta primers. Clones were sequenced by immunoSEQ multiplex PCR, and TCRdb holds only the in-frame ones, with some missing. The sample has 95,000 to 150,000 clones, just over 65% seen once. Input material: PBMCs. These TCRs come from a young man in good health and CMV-seronegative.

The V and J genes are TRBV27 and TRBJ2-7, with 7 nucleotides matching TRBD2. Germline CDR1 reads MNHEY; CDR2 reads SMNVEV (reference sequence). With 4 bases clipped from V and 0 bases from J, the junction kept 6 bases outside the gene matches. The CDR3 has 15 amino acids. The CDR3 is CASSYGGGFSYEQYF. The CDR3 DNA is TGTGCCAGCAGTTACGGGGGAGGGTTCTCCTACGAGCAGTACTTC.

The CDR3 here is CASSDSSPESFF. The DNA for the CDR3 is TGCGCCAGCTCGGACTCATCCCCTGAGTCTTTCTTT. V usage is TRBV5-1 and J usage is TRBJ1-1; D is unresolved. The CDR3 has 12 residues. CDR1 SGHRS and CDR2 YFSETQ come from the germline V gene. Trimming stripped 7 bases from V and 12 bases from J, with 19 bases between.

The chain uses TRBV11-3 and TRBJ1-1, with D unresolved. V was trimmed by 2 bases and J by 1 base, leaving 8 bases between them. This CDR3 contains 14 residues. Germline-derived CDR1 and CDR2 are SGHNT and YENEEA. CDR3 bases: TGTGCCAGCAGCTTAACTGCTGCGAACACTGAAGCTTTCTTT. Protein product: CASSLTAANTEAFF.

The chain is built from TRBV28 and TRBJ2-7, with D maybe TRBD1 (5 bases). Deletions cut 6 bases from V and 0 bases from J, with 6 bases between. The CDR3 consists of 12 residues. CDR1 and CDR2 from the germline V gene are MDHEN and SYDVKM. The CDR3 reads CASRQASYEQYF. The CDR3 DNA follows: TGTGCCAGCAGACAGGCCTCCTACGAGCAGTACTTC.